The source of this T cell receptor beta chain is a study of graft-versus-host responses after intestinal transplantation. Generated by immunoSEQ multiplex PCR, the TCRdb table keeps only in-frame clones and is missing some. The sample yields tens of thousands of clones, about 93% seen once. The CDR3 totals 15 residues. The germline gives CDR1 MDHEN, CDR2 SYDVKM. The V segment lost 6 bases and the J segment 5 bases; nucleotides outside the gene matches: 9. This clone came up once. Its antigen remains unknown. V and J are TRBV28 and TRBJ1-5, with TRBD1 matching 8 bases. Specimen: unstimulated CD8+ T cells sorted from spleen or lymph node cells, collected before intestinal transplant. The sequence was collected from a human donor who received an intestinal transplant. CDR3 DNA sequence: TGTGCCAGCAGCGGACGGACAGGGAGGGATCAGCCCCAGCATTTT. It specifies CASSGRTGRDQPQHF.